Shown below are 27 T cell receptor beta chains from a single sample sequenced in a study of blood T cell repertoires in COVID-19. The method was immunoSEQ multiplex PCR; TCRdb's version includes in-frame clones alone and lacks a portion of them. The sample includes about 120,000 clones, 78% seen only once; the top ten take 2.3%. Input material: peripheral blood. The receptors were gathered from a man in his 70s with acute or convalescent COVID-19.

The chain carries TRBV5-8 and TRBJ2-2; tentatively, D is TRBD1 (5 bases). The CDR3 sequence is 16 residues long. The V gene lost 4 bases and the J gene lost 0 bases, with 13 bases spanning the gap. Germline CDR1 is SGHTS and CDR2 is YDEGEE. The CDR3 DNA is TGTGCCAGCAGCAGACAGCGATTATCGAACACCGGGGAGCTGTTTTTT. This gives the protein CASSRQRLSNTGELFF.

The rearrangement uses TRBV6-5 and TRBJ1-2; possible D gene TRBD1, 5 bases. V was cut by 6 bases and J by 5 bases, with 16 bases left in between. Per the germline V gene, CDR1 is MNHEY and CDR2 is SVGAGI. This CDR3 comprises 14 residues. CDR3 bases: TGTGCCAGCAGAGGGGTCAGCCCCCTTTATGGCTACACCTTC. This encodes CASRGVSPLYGYTF.

This chain connects TRBV5-1 to TRBJ2-3; a possible D gene is TRBD1 (6 bases). V was cut by 1 base and J by 6 bases, with 15 bases left in between. This CDR3 comprises 15 residues. Germline V CDR1 and CDR2: SGHRS, YFSETQ. The CDR3 is CASSLSANRADTQYF. For the CDR3, the DNA is TGCGCCAGCAGCTTGTCAGCCAACAGGGCCGATACGCAGTATTTT.

The chain employs TRBV12-3 or TRBV12-4 and TRBJ2-5; 7 bases map to TRBD2. The CDR3 extends over 13 amino acids. The ends lost 8 bases at V and 2 bases at J; junction bases unmatched: 5. CDR3 bases: TGTGCCAGCGGGGCTAGCGGACAAGAGACCCAGTACTTC. It is translated as CASGASGQETQYF.

In this sample, this clone turned up once. The chain couples TRBV6-6 to TRBJ2-1, with TRBD2 identical over 11 bases. Trimming took 5 bases from V and 2 from J; bases not matched to a gene: 17. Germline V gives CDR1 MNHNY, CDR2 SVGAGI (reference sequence). The CDR3 consists of 20 residues. The chain's CDR3 is CASSPQRLAGGPFAYNEQFF. The CDR3 coding sequence is TGTGCCAGCAGTCCTCAGCGCTTAGCGGGGGGGCCCTTTGCCTACAATGAGCAGTTCTTC.

V usage is TRBV9 and J usage is TRBJ2-5; TRBD2 matches 16 bases. V lost 4 bases and J lost 5; bases outside the gene matches: 11. From germline, CDR1 is SGDLS and CDR2 YYNGEE. This CDR3 region has 18 residues. Here the CDR3 DNA reads TGTGCCAGCAGCTCCCCCGGGACTAGCGGGGGGGCCGGGGAGACCCAGTACTTC. Protein: CASSSPGTSGGAGETQYF.

J is TRBJ2-3 and V is TRBV7-2, with D unresolved. The germline V and J ends were trimmed by 5 bases and 3 bases, with 9 bases remaining between them. Looked up from germline, CDR1 is SGHTA and CDR2 is FQGNSA. There are 13 residues in the CDR3. The CDR3 coding sequence is TGTGCCAGCAGCCCCTACCAAACAGATACGCAGTATTTT. Protein sequence: CASSPYQTDTQYF.

This chain connects TRBV3-1 (or the pseudogene TRBV3-2) to TRBJ1-5, with a tentative D call TRBD1 (6 bases). CDR1 LGHDT and CDR2 YNNKEL come from the germline V gene (reference sequence). V dropped 8 bases and J dropped 4 bases, with 12 bases sitting between them. There are 13 residues in the CDR3. As DNA, the CDR3 is TGTGCCAGCGGACTCACAGGGAATCAGCCCCAGCATTTT. This codes for CASGLTGNQPQHF.

This clone was observed a few times. The V call is TRBV30, the J call TRBJ2-5, with 14 nucleotides matching TRBD2. CDR1 GTSNPN and CDR2 SVGIG come from the germline V gene (reference sequence). Trimming at V came to 3 bases and at J to 2 bases, leaving 11 bases not matched to a gene. This CDR3 region has 18 residues. The CDR3 DNA reads as TGTGCCTGGAGCGCTGGACTAGCGGGGGGCTCTACTCAAGAGACCCAGTACTTC. Amino acids: CAWSAGLAGGSTQETQYF.

The rearrangement links TRBV6-6 to TRBJ2-5; 8 nucleotides agree with TRBD1. The CDR3 extends over 16 amino acids. CDR1 MNHNY and CDR2 SVGAGI come from the germline V gene (reference sequence). J was trimmed by 1 base and V by 2 bases; bases with no gene match: 6. In nucleotides, the CDR3 is TGTGCCAGCAGTTACGGGCGAGGGACAGGCCAAGAGACCCAGTACTTC. Translated: CASSYGRGTGQETQYF.

The chain joins TRBV7-9 to TRBJ1-2, with a tentative D call TRBD1 (5 bases). The length of the CDR3 is 14 residues. Germline CDR1 and CDR2: SEHNR and FQNEAQ (reference sequence). V was shortened by 4 bases and J by 4 bases, with 13 bases between the two germline ends. The CDR3: CASSSEGQGYGYTF. In nucleotides, the CDR3 is TGTGCCAGCAGCTCAGAAGGGCAGGGCTATGGCTACACCTTC.

V and J are TRBV4-1 and TRBJ1-5; TRBD1 might be the D (6 bases). Between the trimmed V and J ends, which lost 2 bases and 0 bases, there was a span of 17 bases. The CDR3 loop spans 18 amino acids. CDR1 and CDR2 from the germline V gene are MGHRA and YSYEKL. CDR3 in DNA: TGCGCCAGCAGCCAAAGTGTCTTTCCGACAGGTAGCAATCAGCCCCAGCATTTT. Protein sequence: CASSQSVFPTGSNQPQHF.

The rearrangement links TRBV6-2 or TRBV6-3 to TRBJ1-2; 7 nucleotides agree with TRBD1. V lost 4 bases to trimming and J lost 4 bases; unmatched junction nucleotides: 9. Germline values: CDR1 MNHEY, CDR2 SVGEGT. The CDR3 length is 15 residues. CDR3 sequence: CASSSSGGWRYGYTF. The CDR3 nucleotides are TGTGCCAGCAGTTCCTCAGGGGGATGGCGCTATGGCTACACCTTC.

The chain has TRBV4-3 and TRBJ1-6; D might be TRBD1 (5 bases). The CDR3 contains 17 residues. Germline assignment: CDR1 LGHNA and CDR2 YSLEER. V was clipped by 3 bases and J by 6 bases, with 18 bases between them. CDR3 residues: CASSQDYRRLRNSPLHF. For the CDR3, the DNA is TGCGCCAGCAGCCAGGACTACAGGAGACTTCGTAATTCACCCCTCCACTTT.

Here the CDR3 reads CASSVLTASSYNSPLHF. In nucleotides, the CDR3 is TGTGCCAGCAGCGTCTTGACAGCGAGCTCCTATAATTCACCCCTCCACTTT. The chain combines TRBV7-8 with TRBJ1-6, with TRBD1 as a possible D gene (5 bases). The germline V gene has CDR1 SGHVS and CDR2 FQNEAQ. Trimming took off 5 bases at V and 0 bases at J, with 14 bases between the two ends. The CDR3 extends over 17 amino acids.

V and J are TRBV10-3 and TRBJ2-1; D remains unclear. The CDR3 is made up of 13 amino acids. Germline V CDR1 and CDR2: ENHRY, SYGVKD. V was cut by 2 bases and J by 7 bases, with 9 bases left in between. The CDR3 DNA is TGTGCCATCAGTGAGGTTGCGAGAAATGAGCAGTTCTTC. This sequence encodes CAISEVARNEQFF.

The chain has TRBV9 and TRBJ2-6, with 7 bases that match TRBD1. V shed 1 base, J shed 4 bases, and the junction held 11 bases outside the gene matches. Germline V CDR1 and CDR2: SGDLS, YYNGEE. This CDR3 region has 18 residues. The CDR3 protein is CASSVQPSTGSGANVLTF. The CDR3 DNA follows: TGTGCCAGCAGCGTACAACCTTCGACAGGGTCCGGGGCCAACGTCCTGACTTTC. The full variable domain, completed using reference TRBV9 and TRBJ2-6, is DSGVTQTPKHLITATGQRVTLRCSPRSGDLSVYWYQQSLDQGLQFLIQYYNGEERAKGNILERFSAQQFPDLHSELNLSSLELGDSALYFCASSVQPSTGSGANVLTFGAGSRLTVL.

The chain couples TRBV5-1 to TRBJ2-3; a possible D gene is TRBD2 (5 bases). CDR1 SGHRS and CDR2 YFSETQ come from the germline V gene. The CDR3 has 15 residues. The V end was cut by 3 bases, the J end by 5 bases, with 16 bases between. CDR3 DNA: TGCGCCAGCAGCTCGGGAAGCGGAAGCGAAGATACGCAGTATTTT. It is translated as CASSSGSGSEDTQYF.

The rearrangement links TRBV13 to TRBJ2-3; D is perhaps TRBD2 (5 bases). The germline V gene has CDR1 PRHDT and CDR2 FYEKMQ (reference sequence). V was cut by 0 bases and J by 0 bases, with 7 bases left in between. CDR3 length: 15 amino acids. CDR3 sequence: CASSLGRTSTDTQYF. Here the CDR3 DNA reads TGTGCCAGCAGCTTAGGCAGGACTAGCACAGATACGCAGTATTTT.

Details on this clone: The same CDR3 is also encoded by other DNA sequences in this sample. J is TRBJ1-2 and V is TRBV5-4; D unclear. This CDR3 is 14 amino acids long. Per the germline V gene, CDR1 is SGHNT and CDR2 is YYREEE (reference sequence). Trimming stripped 0 bases from V and 4 bases from J, with 10 bases between. CDR3 protein: CASSLAGGSYGYTF. CDR3 DNA sequence: TGTGCCAGCAGCTTGGCCGGAGGTAGCTATGGCTACACCTTC.

The V and J genes are TRBV5-1 and TRBJ1-1; the D gene is possibly TRBD1 (5 bases). Between the trimmed V and J ends, which lost 0 bases and 1 base, there was a span of 16 bases. Germline-derived CDR1 and CDR2 are SGHRS and YFSETQ. The CDR3 contains 17 residues. The CDR3 sequence is CASSLVPTGQTNTEAFF. Here the CDR3 DNA reads TGCGCCAGCAGCTTGGTCCCCACAGGCCAGACGAACACTGAAGCTTTCTTT.

In its sample, this clone was seen many times. The chain recombines TRBV19 with TRBJ1-4, with TRBD1 matching 8 bases. Trimming took 4 bases from V and 8 from J; bases not matched to a gene: 6. The CDR3 has 14 amino acids. The germline V gene has CDR1 LNHDA and CDR2 SQIVND (reference sequence). CDR3 amino acids: CASSNRGLGEKLFF. In DNA, the CDR3 is TGTGCCAGTAGTAACAGGGGGTTAGGAGAAAAACTGTTTTTT.

The J gene is TRBJ1-1, the V gene TRBV7-2; a weak D match, TRBD1 (5 bases). Germline V gene sequence: CDR1 SGHTA, CDR2 FQGNSA. V was shortened by 5 bases and J by 4 bases, with 17 bases between the two germline ends. The CDR3 is 15 residues long. The CDR3 reads CASSPQGPRGTEAFF. The CDR3 coding sequence is TGTGCCAGCAGCCCTCAGGGCCCAAGGGGCACTGAAGCTTTCTTT. The full variable domain, with the rest looked up from reference TRBV7-2 and TRBJ1-1, is GAGVSQSPSNKVTEKGKDVELRCDPISGHTALYWYRQSLGQGLEFLIYFQGNSAPDKSGLPSDRFSAERTGGSVSTLTIQRTQQEDSAVYLCASSPQGPRGTEAFFGQGTRLTVV.

This chain connects TRBV29-1 to TRBJ1-3; D possibly corresponds to TRBD1 (5 bases). Trimming pared 7 bases from V and 0 bases from J, leaving 10 bases between. The CDR3 is 13 residues long. Germline V gives CDR1 SQVTM, CDR2 ANQGSEA. The CDR3 DNA follows: TGCAGCGGACAGTTGAACTCTGGAAACACCATATATTTT. It yields the protein CSGQLNSGNTIYF.

This clone was seen just once. V usage is TRBV6-2 or TRBV6-3 and J usage is TRBJ1-5; D gene ambiguous. Trimming pared 6 bases from V and 0 bases from J, leaving 27 bases between. The CDR3 totals 20 residues. CDR1 and CDR2 (germline): MNHEY, SVGEGT. CDR3 DNA: TGTGCCAGCAGCTCCACCCCTACAAGAGGTCCAAGCCATAGCAATCAGCCCCAGCATTTT. Translated: CASSSTPTRGPSHSNQPQHF.

The chain recombines TRBV5-5 with TRBJ2-5, with a weak D call TRBD1 (6 bases). V was cut by 1 base and J by 9 bases, with 16 bases left in between. Germline CDR1 and CDR2: SGHKS and YYEKEE (reference sequence). The CDR3 is made up of 14 amino acids. CDR3 bases: TGTGCCAGCAGCTTGTCAGGGGTCATCGGGGCCCAGTACTTC. Protein: CASSLSGVIGAQYF. Variable domain in full (rest from reference TRBV5-5 and TRBJ2-5): DAGVTQSPTHLIKTRGQQVTLRCSPISGHKSVSWYQQVLGQGPQFIFQYYEKEERGRGNFPDRFSARQFPNYSSELNVNALLLGDSALYLCASSLSGVIGAQYFGPGTRLLVL.

The rearrangement joins TRBV2 to TRBJ1-2; D uncertain. Germline-derived CDR1 and CDR2 are SNHLY and FYNNEI. The CDR3 totals 12 residues. The germline V and J ends were trimmed by 3 bases and 2 bases, with 4 bases remaining between them. The CDR3 reads CASSETNYGYTF. CDR3 sequence (DNA): TGTGCCAGCAGTGAGACAAACTATGGCTACACCTTC.